The 7 T cell receptor beta chains listed next were all sequenced from one sample in a study of lymphopenia after photon versus proton radiotherapy. Generated by immunoSEQ multiplex PCR, the TCRdb table keeps only in-frame clones and is missing some. In the table there are roughly 35,000 clones, approximately 87% of which are singletons. The sample was peripheral blood, taken from a patient treated with photon-based radiotherapy. These receptors all come from a man in his forties or fifties with gastric cancer.

The J gene is TRBJ1-2, the V gene TRBV27; D call uncertain. Per the germline V gene, CDR1 is MNHEY and CDR2 is SMNVEV (reference sequence). V lost 4 bases and J lost 0, with 12 bases in between. The CDR3 totals 15 residues. The CDR3 bases are TGTGCCAGCAGTTCGCGACAAATGGCTAACTATGGCTACACCTTC. This sequence encodes CASSSRQMANYGYTF.

This clone was observed a handful of times. This chain joins TRBV15 and TRBJ2-2; tentative D call: TRBD2 (5 bases). V lost 5 bases to trimming and J lost 6 bases, with 13 bases between them. Germline V gene lookup returns CDR1 LNHNV and CDR2 YYDKDF (reference sequence). The CDR3 extends over 14 amino acids. CDR3 residues: CATSPLGMAGELFF. CDR3 in DNA: TGTGCCACCAGCCCACTAGGGATGGCCGGGGAGCTGTTTTTT. The whole variable domain, filled in from reference TRBV15 and TRBJ2-2, reads DAMVIQNPRYQVTQFGKPVTLSCSQTLNHNVMYWYQQKSSQAPKLLFHYYDKDFNNEADTPDNFQSRRPNTSFCFLDIRSPGLGDTAMYLCATSPLGMAGELFFGEGSRLTVL.

The gene calls are TRBV14 and TRBJ1-2, with D unclear. This CDR3 has 14 amino acids. Trimming left V 0 bases short and J 5 bases short, with 10 bases between. Germline CDR1 reads SGHDN; CDR2 reads FVKESK. The CDR3 sequence: CASSQDRTEYGYTF. CDR3 DNA sequence: TGTGCCAGCAGCCAAGATAGGACGGAGTATGGCTACACCTTC. Using reference TRBV14 and TRBJ1-2 for the parts outside the CDR3, the full variable domain is EAGVTQFPSHSVIEKGQTVTLRCDPISGHDNLYWYRRVMGKEIKFLLHFVKESKQDESGMPNNRFLAERTGGTYSTLKVQPAELEDSGVYFCASSQDRTEYGYTFGSGTRLTVV.

The chain recombines TRBV7-2 with TRBJ2-4, with 9 bases that match TRBD2. The CDR3 is 14 residues long. Germline loops: CDR1 SGHTA, CDR2 FQGNSA. Losses at the gene ends were 5 bases for V and 7 bases for J; bases not matched to a gene: 6. CDR3 loop: CASSPRTSDNIQYF. CDR3 coding DNA: TGTGCCAGCAGCCCTCGGACTAGCGACAACATTCAGTACTTC.

The rearrangement uses TRBV2 and TRBJ2-2, with D perhaps TRBD2 (6 bases). This CDR3 is 13 amino acids long. CDR1 is SNHLY and CDR2 is FYNNEI in the germline V gene. V was shortened by 3 bases and J by 4 bases, with 6 bases between the two germline ends. The CDR3 protein is CASSEGGTGELFF. CDR3 in DNA: TGTGCCAGCAGTGAGGGAGGCACCGGGGAGCTGTTTTTT.

The chain joins TRBV5-1 to TRBJ2-7; a possible D gene is TRBD1 (5 bases). This CDR3 comprises 15 residues. Germline CDR1 SGHRS, CDR2 YFSETQ. Trimming removed 0 bases from V and 2 bases from J, with 12 bases in between. CDR3 amino acids: CASSLGDSPTYEQYF. The DNA for the CDR3 is TGCGCCAGCAGCTTGGGTGACAGTCCTACCTACGAGCAGTACTTC.

The V call is TRBV30, the J call TRBJ1-1, with D perhaps matching TRBD1 (5 bases). V dropped 3 bases and J dropped 11 bases, with 13 bases sitting between them. Germline-derived CDR1 and CDR2 are GTSNPN and SVGIG (reference sequence). The CDR3 is made up of 11 amino acids. CDR3 sequence (DNA): TGTGCCTGGAGCTCTGGGGACCGGGCTTTCTTT. Amino acid sequence: CAWSSGDRAFF.